This T cell receptor (beta chain) was retrieved from a study of cytomegalovirus exposure and HLA in healthy donors. This clone was observed a few times. The CDR3 covers 11 residues. The PCR contained 60 Vbeta and 13 Jbeta primers. Per the original data handling: Counted up in a later analysis, unique TCR beta chains came to some 82 million, with around 12 million shared. Assay used: immunoSEQ multiplex PCR; TCRdb lists only in-frame clones, some missing. V and J calls and clone size are those listed in that table; D and trimming were worked out from the DNA. The sample includes roughly 220,000 clones, about 77% of them seen just once.

This sequence originates from a woman younger than 45 in good health and CMV-seronegative. The J gene is TRBJ2-3, the V gene TRBV21-1; the table's D call, TRBD2, was not checked against the DNA. TRBV21-1 constitutes a pseudogene. Sample: PBMCs. CDR3 nucleotides: TGTGCCAACCCCATAAGCGATACGCAGTATTTT. It is translated as CANPISDTQYF.